This T cell receptor (beta chain) appears in the sequencing data of a study of blood T cells in healthy people across ages. The CDR3 is 14 residues long. The germline V and J ends were trimmed by 3 bases and 7 bases, with 13 bases remaining between them. Alongside a J-beta primer mix, a sample-barcoded 5' primer served in a second PCR lasting about 7 to 12 cycles. TCRdb re-analysed the 5' RACE reads in MiXCR, keeping a single row per CDR3 protein. The profile shows over a million distinct CDR3 sequences, roughly a quarter of them singletons. The data were also submitted as part of a second study, on T cells of mothers and their children.

The receptor was isolated from a girl aged 2-10 years in good health. The sample was blood. This chain links TRBV12-3 or TRBV12-4 with TRBJ2-1; D possibly corresponds to TRBD2 (6 bases). The CDR3 sequence: CASSFGTEGNEQFF. As DNA, the CDR3 is TGTGCCAGCAGTTTCGGGACTGAGGGGAATGAGCAGTTCTTC.